The rows below give T cell receptor beta chains drawn from one sample of a study of CD8+CD57+ T cells in acquired aplastic anemia. One entry per CDR3 protein results from TCRdb running MiXCR on the reads. The profile shows over 150,000 distinct CDR3 sequences, approximately 48% of them singletons. Material for sequencing was sorted CD4+, CD8+, or CD8+CD57+ T cells (not recorded which) from PBMCs. All receptors come from a human donor with aplastic anemia. The CDR3 runs from the conserved cysteine through the conserved F or W. The D gene is left open where the match is weak. Expanded clones are given a class, and other clones once, few, many or no size at all.

V	D	size	J	DNA	CDR3
TRBV20-1	NA	many	TRBJ1-4	TGCAGTGCTAGTTTATTGGGGGGGAGTGAAAAACTGTTTTTT	CSASLLGGSEKLFF
TRBV4-1	NA	many	TRBJ1-1	TGCGCCAGCAGCCAAGTTGGTGCGGCTGAAGCTTTCTTT	CASSQVGAAEAFF
TRBV20-1	TRBD1	NA	TRBJ2-1	TGCAGTGCTAGCTTCAGGGGGCTCAATGGGCAGTTCTTC	CSASFRGLNGQFF
TRBV9	TRBD1	many	TRBJ1-5	TGTGCCAGCAGCCCCCGTCTTGACAGGGATTCGAGCAATCAGCCCCAGCATTTT	CASSPRLDRDSSNQPQHF
TRBV6-1	TRBD1	few	TRBJ1-4	TGTGCCAGCAGTACCCAAGCCGGGACAGCCAACGAAAAACTGTTTTTT	CASSTQAGTANEKLFF
TRBV6-1	NA	NA	TRBJ1-6	TGTGCCAGCAGTGAAGACCGCGGTTCACCCCTCCACTTT	CASSEDRGSPLHF
TRBV14	NA	many	TRBJ1-3	TGTGCCAGCAGCCAAGGGACACACACCATATATTTT	CASSQGTHTIYF
TRBV15	TRBD1	many	TRBJ1-2	TGTGCCACCAGCAGAGGAGGGGGCGGGAATAACTATGGCTACACCTTC	CATSRGGGGNNYGYTF
TRBV7-7	NA	few	TRBJ1-5	TGTGCTAGCAGCTCCGGACTAAATCAGCCCCAGCATTTT	CASSSGLNQPQHF
TRBV10-3	NA	NA	TRBJ1-6	TGTGCCATCGAAGTCAGGGATAATTCACCCCTCCACTTT	CAIEVRDNSPLHF
TRBV24-1	TRBD1	many	TRBJ2-2	TGTGCCACCAGTGACGCCGGGACAGTCAGCGGGGAGCTGTTTTTT	CATSDAGTVSGELFF
TRBV13	NA	few	TRBJ2-5	TGTGCCAGCAGCTTAGGCCTAACCGGGGTTGAGACCCAGTACTTC	CASSLGLTGVETQYF
TRBV5-6	TRBD1	NA	TRBJ1-3	TGTGCCAGCAGCGCGGGACAGCAATATGGAAACACCATATATTTT	CASSAGQQYGNTIYF
TRBV7-3	NA	NA	TRBJ2-2	TGTGCCAGCAGCAACGGGGAGCTGTTTTTT	CASSNGELFF
TRBV25-1	NA	few	TRBJ1-1	TGTGCCAGCAGCTTGACATGGAACACTGAAGCTTTCTTT	CASSLTWNTEAFF
TRBV6-1	TRBD1	NA	TRBJ2-2	TGTGCCAGCAAGGGACAGACAAACACCGGGGAGCTGTTTTTT	CASKGQTNTGELFF
TRBV10-3	TRBD1	NA	TRBJ1-5	TGTGCCTCCGGGACAGGGGGCAACAATCAGCCCCAGCATTTT	CASGTGGNNQPQHF
TRBV4-1	NA	NA	TRBJ2-1	TGCGCCAGCAGCCAAACTCCCTGGAATGAGCAGTTCTTC	CASSQTPWNEQFF
TRBV29-1	NA	NA	TRBJ2-7	TGCAGCGTTGCCAGGGAAGGCTACGAGCAGTACTTC	CSVAREGYEQYF
TRBV24-1	NA	NA	TRBJ2-3	TGTGCCACCAGTGATTTGGGACTGCCCACAGATACGCAGTATTTT	CATSDLGLPTDTQYF
TRBV9	TRBD2	NA	TRBJ2-1	TGTGCCAGCAACCCTAGCGGGGGGGCCTGGTCCTACAATGAGCAGTTCTTC	CASNPSGGAWSYNEQFF
TRBV19	TRBD2	NA	TRBJ2-7	TGTGCCAGTAGTGAATCAGCGGGGTCTACTTACGAGCAGTACTTC	CASSESAGSTYEQYF
TRBV2	TRBD1	NA	TRBJ1-3	TGTGCCAGCCAGGGGGGGTCGCCTGGAAACACCATATATTTT	CASQGGSPGNTIYF